Given below is one T cell receptor (beta chain) in context. Its antigen is not identified. Trimming cost V 3 bases and J 4 bases, with 9 bases left between them. The CDR3 length is 14 residues. The sample is drawn from a study of molecular identifiers for immune sequencing clone quantification. Study conclusions and caveats: Sharing of a barcode by identical TCR molecules could cause highly expanded clone sizes to be underestimated.

Libraries of naive CD8 cells were prepared from approximately 20,000 to 980,000 sorted cells using 10%, 30% or 50% RNA. Listed TCR primers, together with previously described methods, were used for the bulk TCR libraries. TCRdb redid the calling of the PCR reads with MiXCR, one entry per CDR3 protein. The sample carries 40,000 to 65,000 distinct CDR3 sequences, around 33% recorded once. The source is a human donor in good health. Some libraries in this study had Jurkat cell RNA spiked in. The chain joins TRBV12-3 or TRBV12-4 to TRBJ2-2; no firm D call. Sequencing input: naive CD8+ T cells from blood, with Jurkat cell RNA spiked in. The subset is: FACS-sorted CD8+CD4-CCR7+CD45RA+ naive T cells. The DNA of the CDR3 is TGTGCCAGCAGTTTCTCGCCCGCCACCGGGGAGCTGTTTTTT. Translating gives CASSFSPATGELFF.